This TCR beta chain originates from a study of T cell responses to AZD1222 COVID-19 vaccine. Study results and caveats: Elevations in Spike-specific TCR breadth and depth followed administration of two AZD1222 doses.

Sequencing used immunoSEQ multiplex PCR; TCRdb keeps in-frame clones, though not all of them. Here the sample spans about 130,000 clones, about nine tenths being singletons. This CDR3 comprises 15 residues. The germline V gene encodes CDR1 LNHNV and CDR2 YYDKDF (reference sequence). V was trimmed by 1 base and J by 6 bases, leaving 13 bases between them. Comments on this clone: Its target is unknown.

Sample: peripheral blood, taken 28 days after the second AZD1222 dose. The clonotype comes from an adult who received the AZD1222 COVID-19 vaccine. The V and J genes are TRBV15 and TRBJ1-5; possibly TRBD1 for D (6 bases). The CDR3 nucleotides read TGTGCCACCAGCAGAGGGACAGTGGTAACTCAGCCCCAGCATTTT. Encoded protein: CATSRGTVVTQPQHF.